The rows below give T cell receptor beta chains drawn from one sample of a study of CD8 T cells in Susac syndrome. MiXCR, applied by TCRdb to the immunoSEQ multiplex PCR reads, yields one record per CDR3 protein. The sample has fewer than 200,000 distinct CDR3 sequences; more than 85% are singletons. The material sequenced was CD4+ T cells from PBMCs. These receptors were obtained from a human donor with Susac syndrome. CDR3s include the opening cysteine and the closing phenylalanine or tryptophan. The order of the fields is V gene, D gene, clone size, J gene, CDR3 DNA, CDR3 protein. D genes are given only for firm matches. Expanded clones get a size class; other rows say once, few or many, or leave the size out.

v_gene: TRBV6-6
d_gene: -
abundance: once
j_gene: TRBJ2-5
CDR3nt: TGTGCCAGCAGTTCCGGTCCCCAGAGGGAGACCCAGTACTTC
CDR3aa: CASSSGPQRETQYF

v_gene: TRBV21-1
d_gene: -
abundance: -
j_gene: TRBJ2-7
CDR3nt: TGTGCCAGCAGCAAAGGCGCCGGGACTAGCGGGGACCCTGACTACGAGCAGTACTTC
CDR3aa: CASSKGAGTSGDPDYEQYF

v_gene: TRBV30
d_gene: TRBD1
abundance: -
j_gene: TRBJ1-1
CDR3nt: TGTGCCTGGGGCCGGACAGGACGAGAGAACACTGAAGCTTTCTTT
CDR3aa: CAWGRTGRENTEAFF

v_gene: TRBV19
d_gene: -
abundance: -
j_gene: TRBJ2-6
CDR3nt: TGTGCCAGTAGTATAGAAGGTGCTGGGGCCAACGTCCTGACTTTC
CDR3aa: CASSIEGAGANVLTF

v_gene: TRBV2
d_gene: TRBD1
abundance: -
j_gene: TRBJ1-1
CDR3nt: TGTGCCACAGGACAGGGGGAGGGCACTGAAGCTTTCTTT
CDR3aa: CATGQGEGTEAFF

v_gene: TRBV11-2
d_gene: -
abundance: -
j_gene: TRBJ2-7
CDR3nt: TGTGCCAGCAGCTTAGATCGGGACATCTCCTACGAGCAGTACTTC
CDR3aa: CASSLDRDISYEQYF

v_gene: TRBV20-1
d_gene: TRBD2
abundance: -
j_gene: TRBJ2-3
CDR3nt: TGCAGTGCTGGAAACCCGGGACTAGCGGGAGTCCCAGATACGCAGTATTTT
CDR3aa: CSAGNPGLAGVPDTQYF

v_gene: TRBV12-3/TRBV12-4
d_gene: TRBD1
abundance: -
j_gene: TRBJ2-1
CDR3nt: TGTGCCAGCAGTCGCGTACAGGGGGTGGTGGGGAATGAGCAGTTCTTC
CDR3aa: CASSRVQGVVGNEQFF

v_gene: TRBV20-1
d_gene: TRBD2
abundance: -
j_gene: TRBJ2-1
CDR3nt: TGCAGTGCTAGACTTCTAGCGGGAAACTACAATGAGCAGTTCTTC
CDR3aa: CSARLLAGNYNEQFF

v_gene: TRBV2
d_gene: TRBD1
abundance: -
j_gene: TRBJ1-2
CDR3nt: TGTGCCAGCAGCGTGGACAGGGATGGCTACACCTTC
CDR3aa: CASSVDRDGYTF

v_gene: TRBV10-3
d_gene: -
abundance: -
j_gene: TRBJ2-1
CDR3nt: TGTGCCATAGACCAGGGGGGAAGCTACAATGAGCAGTTCTTC
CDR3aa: CAIDQGGSYNEQFF

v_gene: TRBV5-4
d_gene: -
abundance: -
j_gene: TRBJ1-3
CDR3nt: TGTGCCAGCAGCTTGAGAGACCGGAGCTCTGGAAACACCATATATTTT
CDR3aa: CASSLRDRSSGNTIYF

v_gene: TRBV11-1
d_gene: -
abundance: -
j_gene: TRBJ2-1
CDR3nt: TGTGCCAGCAGCTCCAGTCAGGGGGGGGCCTACAATGAGCAGTTCTTC
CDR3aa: CASSSSQGGAYNEQFF

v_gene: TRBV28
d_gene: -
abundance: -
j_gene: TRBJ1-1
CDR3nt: TGTGCCAGCAGTTTAGGGCGGATCACTGAAGCTTTCTTT
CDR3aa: CASSLGRITEAFF

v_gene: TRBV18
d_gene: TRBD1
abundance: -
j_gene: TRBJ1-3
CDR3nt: TGTGCCAGCTCACCACGGGGGACAGTGAACGGAAACACCATATATTTT
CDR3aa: CASSPRGTVNGNTIYF

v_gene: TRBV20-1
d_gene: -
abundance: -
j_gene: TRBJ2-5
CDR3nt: TGCAGTGCTCCGCGTGTTGGGAGGCAAGAGACCCAGTACTTC
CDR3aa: CSAPRVGRQETQYF

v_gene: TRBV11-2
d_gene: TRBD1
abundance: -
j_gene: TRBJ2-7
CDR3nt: TGTGCCAGCAGCTTAGATCTTCTTTCGAACAGGGGAGTCTCCTACGAGCAGTACTTC
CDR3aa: CASSLDLLSNRGVSYEQYF

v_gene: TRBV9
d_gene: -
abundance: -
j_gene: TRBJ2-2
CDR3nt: TGTGCCAGCAGCGTAGAATTAAGGGCAGCCGGGGAGCTGTTTTTT
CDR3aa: CASSVELRAAGELFF